This T cell receptor beta chain was sequenced for a study of T-cell reconstitution after alpha-beta-depleted transplantation in children. The length of the CDR3 is 14 residues. Germline V gives CDR1 SNHLY, CDR2 FYNNEI. V dropped 4 bases and J dropped 6; count of bases not matched to a gene: 4. Worth noting for this clonotype: Its antigen is currently unknown.

The study's findings and limits: Newly made T cells mostly supplied T-cell counts and diversity one year after transplant. From surviving recipient T cells and thymic progenitors came the high day-60 TCRbeta diversity observed in some patients. Expanded graft clones numbering several hundred reportedly gave rise to alpha-beta T cells about two months after transplant.

As it was prepared, the TCRbeta library received unique molecular identifiers. TCRdb recomputed calls from the PCR reads with MiXCR, one row per CDR3 protein. Of about 900,000 distinct CDR3 sequences in the sample, 25% to 30% were seen once. This TCR was sampled from a boy in the first two years of life who had a stem cell transplant for SCID, so the T cells may come from the graft donor. This material consisted of PBMCs, mostly from graft donor cells, taken 360 days after TCRalphabeta/CD19-depleted stem cell transplant. The V gene is TRBV2, the J gene TRBJ2-7; 12 bases match TRBD2. The CDR3 region is CASSASGGASEQYF. Here the CDR3 DNA reads TGTGCCAGCAGTGCTAGCGGGGGGGCAAGCGAGCAGTACTTC.